This entry lists 27 T cell receptor beta chains sequenced from one sample in a study of shared clonotypes between healthy human individuals (dated by TCRdb to about 2020). CD8 naive samples were CD45RO-negative cells positively selected for CCR7, giving a CD45RA+CCR7+ population that excluded TemRA cells. The library was obtained by the immunoSEQ multiplex PCR assay. This immuneACCESS table, as held by TCRdb, lists in-frame sequences with V and J called but not all clones. Of the missing ones, under half trace to an unresolved V gene in checked studies; the others have no known cause. The sample contains about 2.2 million clones, around 93% of them found a single time. The biggest ten clones account for around 1.7% of the sample. Material: naive CD8+ T cells from PBMCs. The label giving this sample's cell subset or site can be read as: CD45RA+CCR7+. The source is a man aged 18 to 35 in good health. Some clones in this sample may be carry-over from other donors' samples.

The chain combines TRBV9 with TRBJ2-3; D may be TRBD1 (5 bases). Germline V gene sequence: CDR1 SGDLS, CDR2 YYNGEE. Between the trimmed V and J ends, which lost 0 bases and 0 bases, there was a span of 8 bases. The CDR3 has 15 residues. The CDR3 DNA sequence: TGTGCCAGCAGCGTAGCCCGACAGAGCACAGATACGCAGTATTTT. Translating it yields CASSVARQSTDTQYF.

The DNA of the CDR3 is TGCGCCAGCAGCCAAGAGGCAGTAGGTTACTATGGCTACACCTTC. Its protein is CASSQEAVGYYGYTF. The rearrangement uses TRBV4-3 and TRBJ1-2; D is unresolved. Trimming took 0 bases from V and 3 from J, leaving 11 bases between them. This CDR3 contains 15 residues. The V gene's germline CDR1 is LGHNA and CDR2 YSLEER.

This chain joins TRBV5-4 and TRBJ2-7, with D maybe TRBD2 (5 bases). Germline values: CDR1 SGHNT, CDR2 YYREEE (reference sequence). The CDR3 is 17 residues long. V was shortened by 0 bases and J by 0 bases, with 16 bases between the two germline ends. The CDR3 bases are TGTGCCAGCAGCTTGGGCCTTGGAGGAAGGGACTCCTACGAGCAGTACTTC. Encoded protein: CASSLGLGGRDSYEQYF.

As for this clone: Other DNA sequences in the sample encode the same CDR3. This rearrangement joins TRBV27 to TRBJ2-7; D perhaps matches TRBD1 (8 bases). CDR1 MNHEY and CDR2 SMNVEV come from the germline V gene (reference sequence). V lost 2 bases to trimming and J lost 4 bases, with 15 bases between them. CDR3 length: 15 amino acids. The CDR3 DNA is TGTGCCAGCAGTTTAAGCGGGACAGGCTTTTACGAGCAGTACTTC. This encodes CASSLSGTGFYEQYF.

The rearrangement links TRBV7-9 to TRBJ2-3; 10 bases are a match to TRBD2. Germline loops: CDR1 SEHNR, CDR2 FQNEAQ (reference sequence). Trimming took 5 bases from V and 0 from J; bases not matched to a gene: 14. This CDR3 comprises 19 residues. The CDR3 spells CASSPNARAGGSSTDTQYF. The CDR3 DNA sequence: TGTGCCAGCAGCCCAAACGCCCGAGCGGGGGGGTCTAGCACAGATACGCAGTATTTT.

The chain joins TRBV13 to TRBJ2-7, with 8 bases matching TRBD1. The CDR3 totals 15 residues. The J segment lost 7 bases and the V segment lost 5 bases, leaving 13 bases of the junction unmatched. Germline V gene sequence: CDR1 PRHDT, CDR2 FYEKMQ (reference sequence). CDR3 bases: TGTGCCAGCAGCGGGCGTACAGGGGGTGGTGGGGAGCAGTACTTC. Residues: CASSGRTGGGGEQYF.

This chain connects TRBV7-9 to TRBJ2-6; D may be TRBD2 (5 bases). CDR3 length: 18 amino acids. Germline CDR1 reads SEHNR; CDR2 reads FQNEAQ (reference sequence). The V and J ends lost 4 bases and 0 bases respectively, with 16 bases between them. The CDR3 loop reads CASSSSTKPFSGANVLTF. The CDR3 DNA is TGTGCCAGCAGCTCATCGACTAAGCCCTTCTCTGGGGCCAACGTCCTGACTTTC.

This clone turned up a few times. The chain joins TRBV10-2 to TRBJ2-2; D not certain. This CDR3 is built from 15 residues. CDR1 is WSHSY, CDR2 SAAADI, per germline. Deletions cut 3 bases from V and 6 bases from J, with 14 bases between. Written as DNA, the CDR3 is TGCGCCAGCAGTGAATACCTACCTCGCTCCGGGGAGCTGTTTTTT. Amino acid sequence: CASSEYLPRSGELFF.

This clone appeared once. This chain links TRBV25-1 with TRBJ1-2; D is unresolved. V was clipped by 5 bases and J by 1 base, with 8 bases between them. CDR1 is MGHDK and CDR2 is SYGVNS in the germline V gene. CDR3 length: 13 amino acids. Here the CDR3 DNA reads TGTGCCAGCAGTACGACGAGTAACTATGGCTACACCTTC. Its translation is CASSTTSNYGYTF.

The chain employs TRBV2 and TRBJ2-7; 7 positions agree with TRBD1. Germline V lookup: CDR1 SNHLY, CDR2 FYNNEI. The CDR3 contains 13 residues. V was pared by 7 bases and J by 3 bases, with 6 bases of the junction left unmatched. In DNA form, the CDR3 reads TGTGCCAGCAAGGGGACAGTGGGCTACGAGCAGTACTTC. This encodes CASKGTVGYEQYF.

This chain uses TRBV10-3 with TRBJ1-3; D call uncertain. Deletions cut 5 bases from V and 0 bases from J, with 11 bases between. This CDR3 has 15 amino acids. Germline values: CDR1 ENHRY, CDR2 SYGVKD. The CDR3 DNA is TGTGCCATCAGTATAGGACTCTTCTCTGGAAACACCATATATTTT. This sequence encodes CAISIGLFSGNTIYF.

Comments on this clone: The junction departs from germline at one end; a sequencing error may be responsible. V gene TRBV4-1 combines with J gene TRBJ1-4; perhaps TRBD1 as D (5 bases). The germline CDR1 and CDR2 sequences are MGHRA and YSYEKL. This CDR3 comprises 11 residues. CDR3 protein: CATSPGENLFF. CDR3 coding DNA: TGCGCCACCTCACCGGGGGAAAACCTGTTTTTT.

This chain links TRBV30 with TRBJ2-7, with D tentatively TRBD1 (6 bases). Germline CDR1 GTSNPN, CDR2 SVGIG (reference sequence). With 2 bases removed from V and 6 bases from J, the gap between germline ends came to 11 bases. This CDR3 has 12 residues. The CDR3 is CAWSYRAGEQYF. The CDR3 nucleotides are TGTGCCTGGAGTTACAGGGCCGGCGAGCAGTACTTC.

The chain is built from TRBV10-2 and TRBJ2-7; D perhaps matches TRBD1 (5 bases). CDR3 length: 13 amino acids. The V end lost 2 bases, the J end lost 6 bases, and 11 bases lay between the germline ends. Germline V gene lookup returns CDR1 WSHSY and CDR2 SAAADI. CDR3 loop: CASSEAGNGEQYF. CDR3 in DNA: TGCGCCAGCAGTGAGGCAGGGAACGGCGAGCAGTACTTC.

The V and J genes are TRBV9 and TRBJ2-7; 8 bases agree with TRBD2. Germline CDR1 reads SGDLS; CDR2 reads YYNGEE. The CDR3 has 16 residues. V trimming: 0 bases; J trimming: 4 bases; junction bases outside the gene matches: 9. CDR3 coding DNA: TGTGCCAGCAGCGTAGGCCCTGAGGTAGCGGGATACGAGCAGTACTTC. It is translated as CASSVGPEVAGYEQYF.

This chain's CDR3 is CASGEVADTQYF. CDR3 DNA sequence: TGTGCCAGCGGCGAAGTAGCAGATACGCAGTATTTT. The rearrangement uses TRBV9 and TRBJ2-3; no reliable D call. The CDR3 is 12 amino acids. Germline CDR1 reads SGDLS; CDR2 reads YYNGEE. Trimming cost V 7 bases and J 4 bases, with 10 bases left between them.

This clone was recorded a few times. V usage is TRBV7-8 and J usage is TRBJ1-5; no reliable D call. There are 13 residues in the CDR3. Per germline, CDR1 SGHVS and CDR2 FQNEAQ. V gave up 5 bases and J gave up 4 bases, with 9 bases separating them. The CDR3 region is CASSLSSNQPQHF. Written as DNA, the CDR3 is TGTGCCAGCAGCCTTAGCAGTAATCAGCCCCAGCATTTT.

This sequence joins TRBV6-5 and TRBJ1-1; 7 nucleotides line up with TRBD1. The CDR3 extends over 14 amino acids. V lost 5 bases and J lost 5; bases outside the gene matches: 8. Germline values: CDR1 MNHEY, CDR2 SVGAGI. Here the CDR3 reads CASSQRAGGTEAFF. CDR3 coding DNA: TGTGCCAGCAGTCAACGGGCAGGGGGAACTGAAGCTTTCTTT.

Only one count was recorded for this clone. The chain couples TRBV28 to TRBJ2-1, with TRBD2 matching over 15 bases. J gave up 5 bases and V 6 bases, and 2 bases lay outside the gene matches. The CDR3 is 15 amino acids. Germline V gene data show CDR1 as MDHEN and CDR2 as SYDVKM. CDR3 DNA: TGTGCCAGCAGGGGGACTAGCGGGAGGAACAATGAGCAGTTCTTC. Its protein product is CASRGTSGRNNEQFF.

The rearrangement links TRBV27 to TRBJ2-5; D may be TRBD1 (5 bases). From germline, CDR1 is MNHEY and CDR2 SMNVEV (reference sequence). The CDR3 is made up of 16 amino acids. Trimming stripped 2 bases from V and 5 bases from J, with 18 bases between. CDR3 amino acids: CASSLVRVAGLETQYF. The CDR3 DNA follows: TGTGCCAGCAGTTTAGTAAGAGTAGCAGGGCTGGAGACCCAGTACTTC.

The chain uses TRBV5-1 and TRBJ1-2, with TRBD1 as a possible D gene (6 bases). The V and J ends lost 0 bases and 6 bases respectively, with 9 bases between them. The CDR3 consists of 13 residues. Germline V CDR1 and CDR2: SGHRS, YFSETQ. The CDR3 DNA reads TGCGCCAGCAGCTTGGATGGGGGGCATGGCTACACCTTC. It is translated as CASSLDGGHGYTF.

V and J are TRBV5-1 and TRBJ2-7; D gene ambiguous. The CDR3 consists of 18 residues. Germline loops: CDR1 SGHRS, CDR2 YFSETQ. The germline V and J ends were trimmed by 3 bases and 4 bases, with 26 bases remaining between them. The CDR3: CASSSVPLATSLDYEQYF. The DNA for the CDR3 is TGCGCCAGCAGCTCTGTGCCCTTGGCCACCTCGTTAGATTACGAGCAGTACTTC.

In the case of this clone: Other DNA sequences in this specimen translate into the identical CDR3. This chain joins TRBV19 and TRBJ1-3; D gene unclear. CDR3 length: 15 residues. The V gene lost 3 bases and the J gene lost 0 bases, with 9 bases spanning the gap. Germline assignment: CDR1 LNHDA and CDR2 SQIVND (reference sequence). CDR3 protein: CASSILGSSGNTIYF. In DNA, the CDR3 is TGTGCCAGTAGTATTCTCGGAAGCTCTGGAAACACCATATATTTT.

This clone was seen a single time. The rearrangement uses TRBV29-1 and TRBJ1-4, with TRBD1 matching over 8 bases. V shed 6 bases and J 0 bases; nucleotides not matched to a gene: 6. CDR1 and CDR2 from the germline V gene are SQVTM and ANQGSEA. CDR3 size: 15 residues. The CDR3 DNA sequence: TGCAGCGTCGTACAGGGGGGCGCAACTAATGAAAAACTGTTTTTT. Encoded protein: CSVVQGGATNEKLFF.

This clone was recorded once. This chain connects TRBV7-9 to TRBJ2-1; TRBD2 matches at 11 bases. The ends lost 0 bases at V and 5 bases at J; junction bases unmatched: 3. CDR3 length: 16 residues. CDR1 and CDR2 (germline): SEHNR, FQNEAQ (reference sequence). The CDR3 loop is CASSLALAGGDNEQFF. The CDR3 nucleotides are TGTGCCAGCAGCTTAGCGCTAGCGGGAGGCGACAATGAGCAGTTCTTC.

The chain joins TRBV28 to TRBJ2-1, with D uncertain. The germline gives CDR1 MDHEN, CDR2 SYDVKM. The CDR3 runs 14 residues. V was clipped by 7 bases and J by 5 bases, with 15 bases between them. The CDR3 is CASTLVDTNNEQFF. Written as DNA, the CDR3 is TGTGCCAGCACCCTGGTAGACACCAACAATGAGCAGTTCTTC. Filled out from reference TRBV28 and TRBJ2-1, the complete variable domain reads DVKVTQSSRYLVKRTGEKVFLECVQDMDHENMFWYRQDPGLGLRLIYFSYDVKMKEKGDIPEGYSVSREKKERFSLILESASTNQTSMYLCASTLVDTNNEQFFGPGTRLTVL.

The chain uses TRBV15 and TRBJ2-1; 8 nucleotides align to TRBD1. The germline CDR1 and CDR2 sequences are LNHNV and YYDKDF (reference sequence). V trimming: 7 bases; J trimming: 4 bases; junction bases outside the gene matches: 6. This CDR3 comprises 14 residues. Written as DNA, the CDR3 is TGTGCCACCACGAACGGGGACAGGTACAATGAGCAGTTCTTC. It yields the protein CATTNGDRYNEQFF.